The source of this T cell receptor beta chain is a study of blood T cell repertoires in COVID-19. Before being deemed recovered, Cohort 3 donors had two negative PCRs, clearance, or symptom resolution. The data were produced by immunoSEQ multiplex PCR, yet TCRdb's version contains in-frame clones alone and is incomplete. The sample carries 170,000 or so clones, 80% to 90% recorded once. The sequenced sample consisted of PBMCs or T cells enriched from blood (not recorded which). This receptor was obtained from a woman between 18 and 30 years old who had recovered from COVID-19.

In DNA form, the CDR3 reads TGTGCCAGCAGCTTGGGCGGGGTGAACACTGAAGCTTTCTTT. Protein sequence: CASSLGGVNTEAFF. The chain employs TRBV5-6 and TRBJ1-1; unclear D gene. The V gene lost 0 bases and the J gene lost 0 bases, with 6 bases spanning the gap. This CDR3 contains 14 residues. Germline CDR1 and CDR2: SGHDT and YYEEEE.